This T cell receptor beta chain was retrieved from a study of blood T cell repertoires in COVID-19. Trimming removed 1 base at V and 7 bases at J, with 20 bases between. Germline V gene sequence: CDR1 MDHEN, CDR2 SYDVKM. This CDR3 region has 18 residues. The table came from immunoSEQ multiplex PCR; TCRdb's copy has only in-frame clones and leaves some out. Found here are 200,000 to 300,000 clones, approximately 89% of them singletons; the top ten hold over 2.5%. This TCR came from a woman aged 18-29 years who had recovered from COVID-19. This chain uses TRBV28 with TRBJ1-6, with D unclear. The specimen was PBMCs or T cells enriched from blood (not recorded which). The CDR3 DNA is TGTGCCAGCAGTTTATTGCGGGATTCTTTATTCTGGAATTCACCCCTCCACTTT. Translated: CASSLLRDSLFWNSPLHF.